This T cell receptor (beta chain) stems from a study of blood T cell repertoires in COVID-19. The wider study: Samples came from the United States, Italy and Spain, spanning acute and convalescent COVID-19. Nucleic acid was either cDNA or gDNA, and it came from T cells, B-cell-depleted T cells, or PBMCs.

Germline assignment: CDR1 LGHNA and CDR2 YNFKEQ. V gave up 0 bases and J gave up 4 bases; unmatched junction bases: 8. The CDR3 contains 16 residues. In the authors' workflow: Counts of nucleated cells, estimated from reference gene primer amplification, were obtained. The method was immunoSEQ multiplex PCR; TCRdb's version includes in-frame clones alone and lacks a portion of them. D and trimming were read from the DNA, whereas the V and J calls and clone size are those reported in that table. In the table there are 25,000 to 35,000 clones, 75% to 85% of which are singletons. This sequence originates from a human donor in a cohort sampled during active COVID-19. This chain connects TRBV4-2 to TRBJ1-2; TRBD1 matches 7 bases. Material: peripheral blood. The CDR3 region has the DNA TGTGCCAGCAGCCAAGAGTTGACAGGGCGTCCCTATGGCTACACCTTC. Its translation is CASSQELTGRPYGYTF.